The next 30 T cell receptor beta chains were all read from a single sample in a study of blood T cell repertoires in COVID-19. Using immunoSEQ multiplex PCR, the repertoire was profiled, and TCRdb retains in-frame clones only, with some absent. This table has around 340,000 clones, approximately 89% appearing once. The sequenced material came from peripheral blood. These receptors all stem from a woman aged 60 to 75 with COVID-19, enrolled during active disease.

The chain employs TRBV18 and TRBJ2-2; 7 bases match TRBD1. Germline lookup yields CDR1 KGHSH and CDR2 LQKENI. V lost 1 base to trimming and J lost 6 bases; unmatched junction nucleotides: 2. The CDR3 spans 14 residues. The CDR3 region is CASSPQGASGELFF. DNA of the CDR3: TGTGCCAGCTCACCACAGGGGGCATCCGGGGAGCTGTTTTTT.

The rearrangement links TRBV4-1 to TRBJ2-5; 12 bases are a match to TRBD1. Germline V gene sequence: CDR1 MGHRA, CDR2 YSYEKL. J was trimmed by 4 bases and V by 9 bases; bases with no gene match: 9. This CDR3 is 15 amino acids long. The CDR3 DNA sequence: TGCGCCAGTAAATCGGGGACAGGGGGCCGAGAGACCCAGTACTTC. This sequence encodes CASKSGTGGRETQYF.

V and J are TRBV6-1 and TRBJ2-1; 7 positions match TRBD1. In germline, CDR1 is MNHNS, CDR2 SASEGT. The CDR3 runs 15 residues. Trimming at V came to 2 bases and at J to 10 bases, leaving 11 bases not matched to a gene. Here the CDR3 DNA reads TGTGCCAGCAGTGAACTCCGACAGGGTAATGGGGAGCAGTTCTTC. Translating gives CASSELRQGNGEQFF.

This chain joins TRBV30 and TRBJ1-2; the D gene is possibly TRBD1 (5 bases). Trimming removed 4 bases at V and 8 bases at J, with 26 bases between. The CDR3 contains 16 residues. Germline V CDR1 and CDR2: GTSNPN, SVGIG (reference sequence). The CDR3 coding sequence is TGTGCCTGGAAGCCGGACATTACTAACCGTGGCTACGGCTACACCTTC. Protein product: CAWKPDITNRGYGYTF. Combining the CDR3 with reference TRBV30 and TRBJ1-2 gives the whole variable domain SQTIHQWPATLVQPVGSPLSLECTVEGTSNPNLYWYRQAAGRGLQLLFYSVGIGQISSEVPQNLSASRPQDRQFILSSKKLLLSDSGFYLCAWKPDITNRGYGYTFGSGTRLTVV.

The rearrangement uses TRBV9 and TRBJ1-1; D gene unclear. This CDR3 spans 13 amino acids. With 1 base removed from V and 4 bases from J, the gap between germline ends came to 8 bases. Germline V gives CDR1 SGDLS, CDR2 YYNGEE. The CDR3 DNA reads TGTGCCAGCAGCGTATATCTAGGCACTGAAGCTTTCTTT. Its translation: CASSVYLGTEAFF. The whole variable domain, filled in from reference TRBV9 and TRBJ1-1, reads DSGVTQTPKHLITATGQRVTLRCSPRSGDLSVYWYQQSLDQGLQFLIQYYNGEERAKGNILERFSAQQFPDLHSELNLSSLELGDSALYFCASSVYLGTEAFFGQGTRLTVV.

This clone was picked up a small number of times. CDR3 region: CASSPDQGNSPLHF. CDR3 nucleotides: TGTGCCAGCAGCCCGGACCAGGGAAATTCACCCCTCCACTTT. The gene calls are TRBV3-1 (or the pseudogene TRBV3-2) and TRBJ1-6; TRBD1 is a possible D gene (5 bases). Germline V gene lookup returns CDR1 LGHDT and CDR2 YNNKEL (reference sequence). V dropped 4 bases and J dropped 7 bases, with 11 bases sitting between them. The CDR3 is 14 residues long.

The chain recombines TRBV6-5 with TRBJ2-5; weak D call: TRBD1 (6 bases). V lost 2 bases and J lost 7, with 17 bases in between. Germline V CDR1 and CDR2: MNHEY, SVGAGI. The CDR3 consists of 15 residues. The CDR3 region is CASSYGTGTRGTQYF. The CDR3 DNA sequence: TGTGCCAGCAGTTACGGGACCGGGACAAGGGGGACCCAGTACTTC.

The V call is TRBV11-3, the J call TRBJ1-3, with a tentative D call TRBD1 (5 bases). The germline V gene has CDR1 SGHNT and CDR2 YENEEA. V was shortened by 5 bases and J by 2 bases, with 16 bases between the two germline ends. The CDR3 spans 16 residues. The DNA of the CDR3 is TGTGCCAGCAGCCCCGGGGGGACTGGGGCTGGAAACACCATATATTTT. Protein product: CASSPGGTGAGNTIYF.

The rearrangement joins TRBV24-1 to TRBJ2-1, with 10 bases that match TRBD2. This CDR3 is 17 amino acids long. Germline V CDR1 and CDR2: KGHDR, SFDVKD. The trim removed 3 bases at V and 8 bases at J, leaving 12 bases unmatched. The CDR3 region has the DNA TGTGCCACCAGTGATCCGACCCGTAGCGGGGGGAGGGATGAGCAGTTCTTC. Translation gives CATSDPTRSGGRDEQFF.

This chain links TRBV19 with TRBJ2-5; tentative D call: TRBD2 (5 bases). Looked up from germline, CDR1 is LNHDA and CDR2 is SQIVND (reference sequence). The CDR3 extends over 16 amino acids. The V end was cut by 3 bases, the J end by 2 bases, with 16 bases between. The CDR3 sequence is CASSIYGSRIQETQYF. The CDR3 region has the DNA TGTGCCAGTAGTATTTATGGGAGTCGCATTCAAGAGACCCAGTACTTC. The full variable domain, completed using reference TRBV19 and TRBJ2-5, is DGGITQSPKYLFRKEGQNVTLSCEQNLNHDAMYWYRQDPGQGLRLIYYSQIVNDFQKGDIAEGYSVSREKKESFPLTVTSAQKNPTAFYLCASSIYGSRIQETQYFGPGTRLLVL.

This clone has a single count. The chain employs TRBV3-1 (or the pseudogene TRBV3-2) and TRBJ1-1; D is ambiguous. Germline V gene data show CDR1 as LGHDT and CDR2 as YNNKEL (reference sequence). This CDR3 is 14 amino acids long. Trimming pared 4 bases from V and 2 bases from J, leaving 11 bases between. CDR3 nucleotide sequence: TGTGCCAGCAGCCTCCCGTCGGGTAACACTGAAGCTTTCTTT. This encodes CASSLPSGNTEAFF.

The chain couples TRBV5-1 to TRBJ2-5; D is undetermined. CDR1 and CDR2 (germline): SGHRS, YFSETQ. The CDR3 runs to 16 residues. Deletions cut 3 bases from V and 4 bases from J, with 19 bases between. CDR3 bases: TGCGCCAGCAGCTCAACACTCACCCAGGCAGGAGAGACCCAGTACTTC. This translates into CASSSTLTQAGETQYF. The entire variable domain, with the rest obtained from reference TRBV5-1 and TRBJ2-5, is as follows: KAGVTQTPRYLIKTRGQQVTLSCSPISGHRSVSWYQQTPGQGLQFLFEYFSETQRNKGNFPGRFSGRQFSNSRSEMNVSTLELGDSALYLCASSSTLTQAGETQYFGPGTRLLVL.

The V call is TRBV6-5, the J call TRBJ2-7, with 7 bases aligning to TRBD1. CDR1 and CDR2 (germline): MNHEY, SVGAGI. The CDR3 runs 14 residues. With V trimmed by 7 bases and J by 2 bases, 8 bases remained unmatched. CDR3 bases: TGTGCCAGCACCAATTGGGGGACAGCCTACGAGCAGTACTTC. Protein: CASTNWGTAYEQYF.

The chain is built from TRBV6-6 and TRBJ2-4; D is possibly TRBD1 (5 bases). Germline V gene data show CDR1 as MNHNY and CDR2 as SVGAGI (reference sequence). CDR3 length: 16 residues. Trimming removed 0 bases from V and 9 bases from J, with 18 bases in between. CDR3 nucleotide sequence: TGTGCCAGCAGTTACTCAGGGGTTACGGGTTCCAGCATTCAGTACTTC. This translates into CASSYSGVTGSSIQYF.

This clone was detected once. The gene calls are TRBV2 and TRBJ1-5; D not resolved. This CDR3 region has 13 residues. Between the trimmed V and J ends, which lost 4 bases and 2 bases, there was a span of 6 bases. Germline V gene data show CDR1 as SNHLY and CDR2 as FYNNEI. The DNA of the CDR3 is TGTGCCAGCAGTGGAGGTCGCAATCAGCCCCAGCATTTT. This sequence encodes CASSGGRNQPQHF.

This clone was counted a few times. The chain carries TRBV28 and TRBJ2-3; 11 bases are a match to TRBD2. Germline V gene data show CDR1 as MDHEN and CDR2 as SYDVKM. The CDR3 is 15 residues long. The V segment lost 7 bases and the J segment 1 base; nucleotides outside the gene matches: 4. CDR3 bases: TGTGCCAGCACCTATAGCGGGGGGGGCACAGATACGCAGTATTTT. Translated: CASTYSGGGTDTQYF.

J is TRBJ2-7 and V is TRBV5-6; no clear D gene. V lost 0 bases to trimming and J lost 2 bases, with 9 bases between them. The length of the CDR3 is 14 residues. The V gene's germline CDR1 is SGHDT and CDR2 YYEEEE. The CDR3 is CASSLGGSTYEQYF. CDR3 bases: TGTGCCAGCAGCTTGGGCGGCTCTACCTACGAGCAGTACTTC.

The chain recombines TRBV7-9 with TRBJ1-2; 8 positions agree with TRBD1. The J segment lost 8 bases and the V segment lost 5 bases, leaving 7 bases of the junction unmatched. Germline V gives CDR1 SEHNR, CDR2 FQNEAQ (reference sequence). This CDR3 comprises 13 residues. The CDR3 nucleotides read TGTGCCAGCAGCCGGGGACAGGTGGGAGGCTACACCTTC. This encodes CASSRGQVGGYTF.

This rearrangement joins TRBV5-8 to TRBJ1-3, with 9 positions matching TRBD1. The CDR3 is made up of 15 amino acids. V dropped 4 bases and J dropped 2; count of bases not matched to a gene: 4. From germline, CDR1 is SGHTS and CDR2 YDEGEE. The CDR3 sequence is CASSARQGAGNTIYF. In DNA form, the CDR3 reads TGTGCCAGCAGCGCCCGACAGGGGGCTGGAAACACCATATATTTT. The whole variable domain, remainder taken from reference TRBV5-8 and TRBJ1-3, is EAGVTQSPTHLIKTRGQQATLRCSPISGHTSVYWYQQALGLGLQFLLWYDEGEERNRGNFPPRFSGRQFPNYSSELNVNALELEDSALYLCASSARQGAGNTIYFGEGSWLTVV.

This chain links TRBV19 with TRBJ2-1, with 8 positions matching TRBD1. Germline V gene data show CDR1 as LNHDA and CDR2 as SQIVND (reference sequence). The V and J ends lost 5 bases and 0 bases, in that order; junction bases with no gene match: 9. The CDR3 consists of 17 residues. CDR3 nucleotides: TGTGCCAGTAGTCCCCGACAGGGGTCGAGCTCCTACAATGAGCAGTTCTTC. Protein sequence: CASSPRQGSSSYNEQFF.

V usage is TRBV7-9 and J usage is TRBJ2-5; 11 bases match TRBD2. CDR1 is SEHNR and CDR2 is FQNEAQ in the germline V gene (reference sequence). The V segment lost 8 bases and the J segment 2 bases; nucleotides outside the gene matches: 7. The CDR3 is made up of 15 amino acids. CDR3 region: CASARWTSGQETQYF. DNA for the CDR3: TGTGCCAGCGCACGTTGGACTAGCGGGCAAGAGACCCAGTACTTC.

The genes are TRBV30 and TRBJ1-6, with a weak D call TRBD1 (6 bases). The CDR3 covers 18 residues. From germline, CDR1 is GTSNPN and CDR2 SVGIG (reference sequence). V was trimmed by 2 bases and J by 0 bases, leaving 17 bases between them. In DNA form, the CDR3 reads TGTGCCTGGAGTTCGTTAAGCAGGGGAATCTCCTATAATTCACCCCTCCACTTT. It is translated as CAWSSLSRGISYNSPLHF. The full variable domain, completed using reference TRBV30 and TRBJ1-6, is SQTIHQWPATLVQPVGSPLSLECTVEGTSNPNLYWYRQAAGRGLQLLFYSVGIGQISSEVPQNLSASRPQDRQFILSSKKLLLSDSGFYLCAWSSLSRGISYNSPLHFGNGTRLTVT.

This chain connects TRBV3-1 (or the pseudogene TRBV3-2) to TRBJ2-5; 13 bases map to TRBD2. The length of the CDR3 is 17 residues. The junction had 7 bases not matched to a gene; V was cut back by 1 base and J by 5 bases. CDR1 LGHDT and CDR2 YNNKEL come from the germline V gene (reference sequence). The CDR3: CASSQGATSGGAETQYF. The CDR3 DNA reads TGTGCCAGCAGCCAAGGGGCTACTAGCGGGGGGGCGGAGACCCAGTACTTC.

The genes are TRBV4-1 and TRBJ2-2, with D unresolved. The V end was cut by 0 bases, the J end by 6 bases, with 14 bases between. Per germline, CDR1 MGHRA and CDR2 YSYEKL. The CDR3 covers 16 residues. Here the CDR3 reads CASSQDTYPRAGELFF. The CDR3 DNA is TGCGCCAGCAGCCAAGATACGTACCCCCGCGCCGGGGAGCTGTTTTTT.

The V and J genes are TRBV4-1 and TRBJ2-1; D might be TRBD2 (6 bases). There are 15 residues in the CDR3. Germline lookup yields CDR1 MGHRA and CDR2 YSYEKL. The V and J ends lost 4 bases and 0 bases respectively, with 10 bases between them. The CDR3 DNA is TGCGCCAGCAGCCTCCGGGAGAGCTCCTACAATGAGCAGTTCTTC. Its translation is CASSLRESSYNEQFF.

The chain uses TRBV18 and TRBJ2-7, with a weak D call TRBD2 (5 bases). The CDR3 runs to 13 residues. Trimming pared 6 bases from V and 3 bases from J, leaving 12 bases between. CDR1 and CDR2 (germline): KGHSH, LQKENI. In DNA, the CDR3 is TGTGCCAGCTCTCTCGGACTGGGCTACGAGCAGTACTTC. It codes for CASSLGLGYEQYF.

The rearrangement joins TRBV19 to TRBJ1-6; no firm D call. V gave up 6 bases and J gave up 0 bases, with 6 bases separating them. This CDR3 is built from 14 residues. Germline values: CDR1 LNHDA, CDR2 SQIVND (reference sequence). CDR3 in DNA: TGTGCCAGTAGGGAGAGCTCCTATAATTCACCCCTCCACTTT. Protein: CASRESSYNSPLHF.

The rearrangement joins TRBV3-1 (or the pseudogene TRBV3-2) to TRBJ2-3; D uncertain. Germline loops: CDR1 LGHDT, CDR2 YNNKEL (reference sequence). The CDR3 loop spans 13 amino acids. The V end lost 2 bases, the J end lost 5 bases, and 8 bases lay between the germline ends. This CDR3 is CASSQLDLDTQYF. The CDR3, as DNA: TGTGCCAGCAGCCAACTAGATTTAGATACGCAGTATTTT.

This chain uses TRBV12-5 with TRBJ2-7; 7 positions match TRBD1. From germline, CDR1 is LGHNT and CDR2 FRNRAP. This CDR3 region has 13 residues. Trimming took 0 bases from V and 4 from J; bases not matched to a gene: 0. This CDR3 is CASGLVRGYEQYF. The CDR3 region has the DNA TGTGCTAGTGGTTTGGTCAGGGGGTACGAGCAGTACTTC.

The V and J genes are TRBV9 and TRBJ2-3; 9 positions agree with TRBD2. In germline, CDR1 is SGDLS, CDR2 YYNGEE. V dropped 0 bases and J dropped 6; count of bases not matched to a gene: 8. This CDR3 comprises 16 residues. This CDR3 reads CASSVGGLAGRDTQYF. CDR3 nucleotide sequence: TGTGCCAGCAGCGTAGGCGGTCTAGCGGGAAGGGATACGCAGTATTTT. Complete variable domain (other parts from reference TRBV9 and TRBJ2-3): DSGVTQTPKHLITATGQRVTLRCSPRSGDLSVYWYQQSLDQGLQFLIQYYNGEERAKGNILERFSAQQFPDLHSELNLSSLELGDSALYFCASSVGGLAGRDTQYFGPGTRLTVL.